What follows are 30 T cell receptor beta chains derived from one specimen sequenced in a study of T cell repertoires in cytomegalovirus infection. A single record per CDR3 protein comes from TCRdb applying MiXCR to the reads. Among some 400,000 distinct CDR3 sequences, roughly 18% were seen once, and the ten largest hold 8.5% to 10%. Sequencing was done on a sample of PBMCs. The receptors originated from a human donor in good health (CMV status not recorded). Some clones in this sample may be carry-over from other donors' samples.

The V call is TRBV6-5, the J call TRBJ2-3; 7 bases map to TRBD2. Per germline, CDR1 MNHEY and CDR2 SVGAGI. The CDR3 has 14 amino acids. V was clipped by 3 bases and J by 6 bases; unmatched bases: 6. The CDR3 nucleotides read TGTGCCAGCAGTTATTCGGGAGGTAGGGATACGCAGTATTTT. Its translation is CASSYSGGRDTQYF.

The chain has TRBV5-5 and TRBJ2-7, with 7 bases matching TRBD2. The CDR3 consists of 15 residues. Trimming at V came to 4 bases and at J to 4 bases, leaving 11 bases not matched to a gene. Germline V gene lookup returns CDR1 SGHKS and CDR2 YYEKEE (reference sequence). The DNA of the CDR3 is TGTGCCAGCAGCCCCGAGGGAGGGACGAGGTACGAGCAGTACTTC. This encodes CASSPEGGTRYEQYF.

The count of this clonotype is one. The chain combines TRBV28 with TRBJ1-5, with D possibly matching TRBD1 (5 bases). Germline loops: CDR1 MDHEN, CDR2 SYDVKM. V was cut by 6 bases and J by 2 bases, with 14 bases left in between. The CDR3 runs to 15 residues. CDR3 DNA: TGTGCCAGCAGGGAGTGGGGGTGGGGCAATCAGCCCCAGCATTTT. Translating it yields CASREWGWGNQPQHF.

CDR3 region: CASSYWGQGLYEQYF. CDR3 DNA: TGTGCCAGCAGTTATTGGGGACAGGGTCTCTACGAGCAGTACTTC. This chain joins TRBV28 and TRBJ2-7, with TRBD1 identical over 9 bases. The CDR3 is made up of 15 amino acids. V shed 4 bases, J shed 3 bases, and the junction held 7 bases outside the gene matches. Germline V lookup: CDR1 MDHEN, CDR2 SYDVKM.

CDR3 DNA: TGTGCCAGCAGCAAGACTAGCGGGAGAAGGGGCCCTTTGGGGTCCTACAATGAGCAGTTCTTC. The encoded protein is CASSKTSGRRGPLGSYNEQFF. The chain uses TRBV7-8 and TRBJ2-1; TRBD2 agrees at 12 bases. From germline, CDR1 is SGHVS and CDR2 FQNEAQ. With 5 bases clipped from V and 1 base from J, the junction kept 18 bases outside the gene matches. CDR3 length: 21 residues.

This clonotype was seen many times. The chain joins TRBV7-2 to TRBJ1-2; D remains ambiguous. Trimming removed 5 bases at V and 8 bases at J, with 18 bases between. The CDR3 consists of 14 residues. CDR1 is SGHTA, CDR2 FQGNSA, per germline. The CDR3 here is CASSPLEDRAGYTF. CDR3 nucleotides: TGTGCCAGCAGCCCTCTCGAGGACCGGGCAGGCTACACCTTC.

In its sample, this clonotype was seen many times. The chain is built from TRBV7-8 and TRBJ1-5, with a weak D call TRBD1 (5 bases). Trimming pared 5 bases from V and 5 bases from J, leaving 10 bases between. Germline CDR1 SGHVS, CDR2 FQNEAQ. This CDR3 is 13 amino acids long. As DNA, the CDR3 is TGTGCCAGCAGCCCAACGGGGGATCAGCCCCAGCATTTT. Translated: CASSPTGDQPQHF.

This clonotype was seen a few times. CDR3 sequence reads: CASSPTDYTEAFF. The CDR3 DNA sequence: TGTGCCAGCAGCCCGACCGACTACACTGAAGCTTTCTTT. The J gene is TRBJ1-1, the V gene TRBV5-4; D gene unclear. The CDR3 loop spans 13 amino acids. The V gene lost 4 bases and the J gene lost 3 bases, with 10 bases spanning the gap. Per germline, CDR1 SGHNT and CDR2 YYREEE (reference sequence).

This clonotype was found a few times. The chain couples TRBV6-2 or TRBV6-3 to TRBJ1-5; D remains ambiguous. The V gene's germline CDR1 is MNHEY and CDR2 SVGEGT. The CDR3 totals 13 residues. Trimming took off 1 base at V and 6 bases at J, with 7 bases between the two ends. CDR3 sequence (DNA): TGTGCCAGCAGTTACTTTGTTGGTCAGCCCCAGCATTTT. Translation gives CASSYFVGQPQHF.

The chain links TRBV4-3 to TRBJ1-6; no firm D call. CDR3 length equals 14 residues. The V gene lost 0 bases and the J gene lost 7 bases, with 7 bases spanning the gap. The V gene's germline CDR1 is LGHNA and CDR2 YSLEER. The CDR3 loop is CASSQDYGNSPLHF. CDR3 nucleotide sequence: TGCGCCAGCAGCCAAGATTATGGCAATTCACCCCTCCACTTT.

This clonotype was counted between two and nine times. V usage is TRBV29-1 and J usage is TRBJ2-4; a possible D gene is TRBD2 (6 bases). The CDR3 contains 12 residues. Trimming removed 1 base from V and 7 bases from J, with 8 bases in between. Germline V gene data show CDR1 as SQVTM and CDR2 as ANQGSEA. The DNA of the CDR3 is TGCAGCGTTGAAGTGGCGGGGAACATTCAGTACTTC. Translating it yields CSVEVAGNIQYF.

To note about this clonotype: A read error is possible here, since a much larger clone lies one base away. The chain has TRBV10-3 and TRBJ1-1, with D unclear. CDR3 length equals 13 residues. Germline CDR1 ENHRY, CDR2 SYGVKD. The CDR3 here is CANSERRESPAFF. DNA of the CDR3: TGTGCCAACAGTGAGAGGAGGGAGAGCCCGGCTTTCTTT.

The CDR3 is CATSITGLSYEKLFF. The CDR3, as DNA: TGTGCCACCAGCATCACAGGGCTATCTTACGAAAAACTGTTTTTT. V usage is TRBV15 and J usage is TRBJ1-4, with D perhaps matching TRBD1 (6 bases). V was trimmed by 4 bases and J by 8 bases, leaving 17 bases between them. The CDR3 consists of 15 residues. Germline CDR1 LNHNV, CDR2 YYDKDF (reference sequence).

This clonotype came up many times. The chain uses TRBV7-2 and TRBJ1-6; D possibly corresponds to TRBD1 (5 bases). The CDR3 consists of 15 residues. The germline V gene encodes CDR1 SGHTA and CDR2 FQGNSA. The V and J ends lost 1 base and 9 bases respectively, with 13 bases between them. This chain's CDR3 is CASSLGGVWSSPLHF. CDR3 nucleotides: TGTGCCAGCAGCTTAGGAGGGGTCTGGAGTTCACCCCTCCACTTT.

This clonotype was counted a few times. The rearrangement joins TRBV12-5 to TRBJ2-3; a possible D gene is TRBD1 (6 bases). The CDR3 has 19 residues. The germline gives CDR1 LGHNT, CDR2 FRNRAP. The V gene lost 1 base and the J gene lost 4 bases, with 24 bases spanning the gap. The CDR3 here is CASGLAAGISQGMPDTQYF. The CDR3 coding sequence is TGTGCTAGTGGTTTGGCTGCTGGTATCTCCCAGGGGATGCCAGATACGCAGTATTTT. The full variable domain, rest sourced from reference TRBV12-5 and TRBJ2-3, is DARVTQTPRHKVTEMGQEVTMRCQPILGHNTVFWYRQTMMQGLELLAYFRNRAPLDDSGMPKDRFSAEMPDATLATLKIQPSEPRDSAVYFCASGLAAGISQGMPDTQYFGPGTRLTVL.

This clonotype has only a few counts. The CDR3 reads CASSAGLAVISYEQYF. The CDR3 nucleotides are TGTGCCAGCAGTGCCGGTCTAGCGGTTATATCCTACGAGCAGTACTTC. The chain employs TRBV12-3 or TRBV12-4 and TRBJ2-7, with TRBD2 matching over 7 bases. This CDR3 has 16 amino acids. The ends lost 5 bases at V and 1 base at J; junction bases unmatched: 11.

Ten or more counts support this clonotype. The gene calls are TRBV5-4 and TRBJ2-3, with a weak D call TRBD1 (5 bases). The CDR3 is 14 amino acids. Between the trimmed V and J ends, which lost 4 bases and 3 bases, there was a span of 12 bases. Per germline, CDR1 SGHNT and CDR2 YYREEE (reference sequence). The CDR3 spells CASSVAQGTDTQYF. CDR3 nucleotide sequence: TGTGCCAGCAGCGTGGCCCAGGGAACAGATACGCAGTATTTT.

The chain recombines TRBV6-8 with TRBJ2-1; the D is unclear. This CDR3 has 13 residues. Trimming took 5 bases from V and 4 from J, leaving 9 bases between them. The V gene's germline CDR1 is MNHGY and CDR2 SAAAGT. This chain's CDR3 is CASSRSKYNEQFF. CDR3 bases: TGTGCCAGCAGTAGATCGAAGTACAATGAGCAGTTCTTC.

V is TRBV5-4 and J is TRBJ1-3, with 9 bases that match TRBD1. J gave up 4 bases and V 4 bases, and 6 bases lay outside the gene matches. The CDR3 runs to 15 residues. Germline V gives CDR1 SGHNT, CDR2 YYREEE (reference sequence). CDR3 coding DNA: TGTGCCAGCAGCCCAGGACAGGGGACGGGAAACACCATATATTTT. This encodes CASSPGQGTGNTIYF.

The J gene is TRBJ2-5, the V gene TRBV29-1; 11 nucleotides line up with TRBD1. The J segment lost 5 bases and the V segment lost 7 bases, leaving 6 bases of the junction unmatched. Germline V CDR1 and CDR2: SQVTM, ANQGSEA. CDR3 length: 13 residues. The CDR3 DNA sequence: TGCAGCGCCGACCGGGACAGGGGGGAGACCCAGTACTTC. This gives the protein CSADRDRGETQYF.

This clonotype was found many times. The rearrangement joins TRBV7-2 to TRBJ2-7; TRBD2 aligns across 9 bases. V trimming: 6 bases; J trimming: 5 bases; junction bases outside the gene matches: 5. Germline V lookup: CDR1 SGHTA, CDR2 FQGNSA. CDR3 length: 13 residues. The DNA of the CDR3 is TGTGCCAGCAGGGCGGGGGGGGGCCACGAGCAGTACTTC. This translates into CASRAGGGHEQYF.

The J gene is TRBJ2-5, the V gene TRBV7-2; 9 bases agree with TRBD2. The J segment lost 5 bases and the V segment lost 5 bases, leaving 9 bases of the junction unmatched. The CDR3 runs to 15 residues. In germline, CDR1 is SGHTA, CDR2 FQGNSA. CDR3: CASSAGGGMSETQYF. CDR3 in DNA: TGTGCCAGCAGCGCGGGAGGGGGGATGAGCGAGACCCAGTACTTC.

This clonotype was detected many times. This chain joins TRBV6-2 or TRBV6-3 and TRBJ2-1; D gene uncertain. There are 15 residues in the CDR3. Germline assignment: CDR1 MNHEY and CDR2 SVGEGT. Trimming pared 2 bases from V and 8 bases from J, leaving 16 bases between. Here the CDR3 DNA reads TGTGCCAGCAGTTACGGGCTAGGTACGTTCCATGAGCAGTTCTTC. Amino acid sequence: CASSYGLGTFHEQFF.

The sample holds a few counts of this clonotype. The chain employs TRBV10-3 and TRBJ2-5; TRBD1 or TRBD2 may be the D gene (5 bases each). The CDR3 sequence is 14 residues long. CDR1 is ENHRY, CDR2 SYGVKD, per germline. The ends were cut back, 5 bases at V and 5 bases at J, with 15 bases in the middle. The CDR3 protein is CAISRDLSGETQYF. The CDR3 bases are TGTGCCATCAGTCGGGACCTGAGTGGGGAGACCCAGTACTTC.

This clonotype was counted ten times or more. V is TRBV7-2 and J is TRBJ2-3, with 12 bases matching TRBD2. Germline CDR1 SGHTA, CDR2 FQGNSA. The trim removed 6 bases at V and 4 bases at J, leaving 5 bases unmatched. This CDR3 contains 15 residues. This CDR3 is CASRPSGGAADTQYF. CDR3 coding DNA: TGTGCCAGCAGGCCTAGCGGGGGGGCGGCAGATACGCAGTATTTT. Variable domain in full (rest from reference TRBV7-2 and TRBJ2-3): GAGVSQSPSNKVTEKGKDVELRCDPISGHTALYWYRQSLGQGLEFLIYFQGNSAPDKSGLPSDRFSAERTGGSVSTLTIQRTQQEDSAVYLCASRPSGGAADTQYFGPGTRLTVL.

This clonotype was counted once. As the CDR3 is not closed by the conserved phenylalanine or tryptophan, this likely results from a read error. The chain has TRBV7-2 and TRBJ2-5; D perhaps matches TRBD2 (6 bases). V lost 4 bases, J lost 1 base, and 10 bases lay in between. Germline assignment: CDR1 SGHTA and CDR2 FQGNSA. The CDR3 is 14 residues long. CDR3: CASSSASVQETQYL. The CDR3 region has the DNA TGTGCCAGCAGCTCAGCTAGCGTCCAAGAGACCCAGTACTTA.

The chain recombines TRBV7-9 with TRBJ2-1, with 8 bases lining up with TRBD2. The junction had 12 bases not matched to a gene; V was cut back by 2 bases and J by 6 bases. This CDR3 is 17 amino acids long. Per germline, CDR1 SEHNR and CDR2 FQNEAQ (reference sequence). The CDR3 here is CASSLRSSGQAANEQFF. The CDR3, as DNA: TGTGCCAGCAGCTTACGATCTAGCGGGCAGGCAGCCAATGAGCAGTTCTTC. Using reference TRBV7-9 and TRBJ2-1 for the parts outside the CDR3, the full variable domain is DTGVSQNPRHKITKRGQNVTFRCDPISEHNRLYWYRQTLGQGPEFLTYFQNEAQLEKSRLLSDRFSAERPKGSFSTLEIQRTEQGDSAMYLCASSLRSSGQAANEQFFGPGTRLTVL.

The chain has TRBV4-2 and TRBJ1-5, with 7 bases fitting TRBD1. The CDR3 is 14 residues long. Germline trimming cut 1 base from V and 6 bases from J; bases unmatched to any gene: 3. Germline values: CDR1 LGHNA, CDR2 YNFKEQ. In DNA form, the CDR3 reads TGTGCCAGCAGCCAAGGCGACAGGGTTCAGCCCCAGCATTTT. Protein sequence: CASSQGDRVQPQHF.

The V gene is TRBV5-6, the J gene TRBJ2-5; 7 bases are a match to TRBD1. This CDR3 is 15 amino acids long. Germline assignment: CDR1 SGHDT and CDR2 YYEEEE. The junction had 5 bases not matched to a gene; V was cut back by 2 bases and J by 1 base. The CDR3: CASSFPGQTQETQYF. As DNA, the CDR3 is TGTGCCAGCAGCTTTCCGGGACAGACCCAAGAGACCCAGTACTTC. Supplemented by reference TRBV5-6 and TRBJ2-5, the full variable domain reads DAGVTQSPTHLIKTRGQQVTLRCSPKSGHDTVSWYQQALGQGPQFIFQYYEEEERQRGNFPDRFSGHQFPNYSSELNVNALLLGDSALYLCASSFPGQTQETQYFGPGTRLLVL.

The chain combines TRBV5-1 with TRBJ2-3; D possibly corresponds to TRBD1 (6 bases). CDR3 length: 14 residues. Germline assignment: CDR1 SGHRS and CDR2 YFSETQ. With 3 bases removed from V and 6 bases from J, the gap between germline ends came to 14 bases. CDR3 sequence: CASSSGTTQDTQYF. The CDR3 DNA reads TGCGCCAGCAGCTCCGGGACAACTCAGGATACGCAGTATTTT.